Each of the 8 T cell receptor beta chains below was sequenced from the same sample in a study of CD8 T cells in ankylosing spondylitis. Broader study findings: What seemed typical of ankylosing spondylitis blood was a TCR beta motif built from about eight highly homologous variants.

TCRdb fed the 5' RACE reads into MiXCR, producing one record per CDR3 protein. Found here are more than 650,000 distinct CDR3 sequences, over 9.5% of them singletons; the top ten hold less than 0.65%. What these receptors recognize is not known. Source material: blood, either unsorted or a sorted T cell fraction (not recorded which). These receptor sequences come from a male donor with ankylosing spondylitis.

The DNA of the CDR3 is TGCGCCAGCAGCCAAGTTAGGTCCATCGATGAGCAGTTCTTC. It translates to CASSQVRSIDEQFF. The chain has TRBV4-3 and TRBJ2-1; D is undetermined. The CDR3 is 14 amino acids. Germline CDR1 and CDR2: LGHNA and YSLEER. V lost 1 base to trimming and J lost 8 bases, with 12 bases between them.

J is TRBJ2-5 and V is TRBV18; TRBD1 is a possible D gene (6 bases). Germline CDR1 and CDR2: KGHSH and LQKENI. This CDR3 is 18 amino acids long. Trimming removed 1 base from V and 2 bases from J, with 20 bases in between. In DNA, the CDR3 is TGTGCCAGCTCACCACGGGACATGGCCTCGGGTATGCAAGAGACCCAGTACTTC. The encoded protein is CASSPRDMASGMQETQYF.

This clonotype came up many times. This sequence joins TRBV4-3 and TRBJ1-2; 10 nucleotides match TRBD1. The CDR3 sequence is 15 residues long. V shed 4 bases and J 7 bases; nucleotides not matched to a gene: 9. CDR1 and CDR2 (germline): LGHNA, YSLEER. CDR3 sequence (DNA): TGCGCCAGCAGCCCACTGGGACAGGGGACTCGTGGCTACACCTTC. This codes for CASSPLGQGTRGYTF.

This clonotype was seen only a few times. The rearrangement joins TRBV6-1 to TRBJ1-6, with D possibly being TRBD1 (6 bases). V lost 6 bases, J lost 6 bases, and 12 bases lay in between. The CDR3 is 14 residues long. CDR1 is MNHNS and CDR2 is SASEGT in the germline V gene. CDR3 coding DNA: TGTGCCAGCAGAAAAGGACAGATTAATTCACCCCTCCACTTT. Translated, it gives CASRKGQINSPLHF.

This clonotype was seen many times. Here the CDR3 DNA reads TGCAGCGTCGGGACTGCCACAGATACGCAGTATTTT. This codes for CSVGTATDTQYF. The chain links TRBV29-1 to TRBJ2-3; D may be TRBD2 (6 bases). Germline assignment: CDR1 SQVTM and CDR2 ANQGSEA. Deletions cut 6 bases from V and 2 bases from J, with 9 bases between. The CDR3 loop spans 12 amino acids.

This clonotype was seen a handful of times. The V and J genes are TRBV6-1 and TRBJ2-3; possibly TRBD1 or TRBD2 for D (5 bases each). The ends were cut back, 0 bases at V and 0 bases at J, with 10 bases in the middle. There are 16 residues in the CDR3. The germline gives CDR1 MNHNS, CDR2 SASEGT. CDR3 in DNA: TGTGCCAGCAGTGAAGCGGGGGTCACTAGCACAGATACGCAGTATTTT. It is translated as CASSEAGVTSTDTQYF.

This clonotype showed up many times. The rearrangement uses TRBV7-2 and TRBJ2-6; D assignment may be TRBD1 or TRBD2 (5 bases each). Trimming pared 6 bases from V and 14 bases from J, leaving 14 bases between. Per the germline V gene, CDR1 is SGHTA and CDR2 is FQGNSA. This CDR3 contains 12 residues. CDR3 sequence: CASSFQRGILTF. In DNA, the CDR3 is TGTGCCAGCAGTTTCCAGAGGGGCATCCTGACTTTC.

This clonotype was seen only a few times. V usage is TRBV5-5 and J usage is TRBJ1-1; D is perhaps TRBD1 (6 bases). V was cut by 4 bases and J by 3 bases, with 16 bases left in between. This CDR3 is built from 15 residues. CDR1 is SGHKS, CDR2 YYEKEE, per germline (reference sequence). CDR3 region: CASSERTEVYTEAFF. The CDR3, as DNA: TGTGCCAGCAGCGAAAGGACAGAAGTTTACACTGAAGCTTTCTTT.